The entry below gives a single TCR beta chain sequence along with its context. Measured with immunoSEQ multiplex PCR; TCRdb has only the in-frame clones, and not every one. The repertoire consists of about 660,000 clones, with around 87% occurring once and the leading ten covering 0.0085% to 0.012%. The sample belongs to a study of shared T cell receptors in the human thymus. The data were also submitted as part of a second study, on human thymus T cells.

The sample consisted of thymocytes. The TCR comes from a boy in the first two years of life with a congenital heart defect.

CDR3 in amino acids: CASSLGLAGVGTNEQFF. CDR3 nucleotide sequence: TGTGCCAGCAGCTTAGGACTAGCGGGAGTTGGGACCAATGAGCAGTTCTTC. The V and J genes are TRBV7-2 and TRBJ2-1, with 12 bases lining up with TRBD2. The CDR3 consists of 17 residues. Germline V gives CDR1 SGHTA, CDR2 FQGNSA. After removal of 1 base from V and 6 bases from J, the junction contained 7 bases not matched to a gene.